The rows below give T cell receptor beta chains drawn from one sample of a study of radiotherapy plus CTLA-4 blockade in lung cancer. Profiled with immunoSEQ multiplex PCR; TCRdb holds only in-frame clones, not every one. This table has approximately 97,000 clones, roughly 85% appearing once. This sample comprised peripheral blood, obtained from a patient treated with radiotherapy plus ipilimumab. These receptors originate from a human donor with non-small cell lung cancer who had stable disease on radiotherapy plus ipilimumab. Both conserved end residues are part of each CDR3. D genes are given only for firm matches.

>TRBJ2-6|TRBD1|TRBV7-6
CASSLRTGSAGANVLTF
TGTGCCAGCAGCTTAAGGACAGGCTCGGCTGGGGCCAACGTCCTGACTTTC
>TRBJ2-7|TRBD2|TRBV5-4
CASSSSSGSYEQYF
TGTGCCAGCAGCTCCTCTAGCGGCTCCTACGAGCAGTACTTC
>TRBJ2-1|TRBD2|TRBV10-3
CAIAGTSTYNEQFF
TGTGCCATCGCCGGGACTAGCACATACAATGAGCAGTTCTTC
>TRBJ2-3|.|TRBV5-1
CASSLDRSRTDTQYF
TGCGCCAGCAGCTTGGATCGGTCCCGCACAGATACGCAGTATTTT
>TRBJ2-3|TRBD2|TRBV29-1
CSVADGGGADTQYF
TGCAGCGTGGCAGATGGGGGAGGGGCAGATACGCAGTATTTT
>TRBJ1-5|.|TRBV6-1
CASSEMEYSNQPQHF
TGTGCCAGCAGTGAAATGGAATATAGCAATCAGCCCCAGCATTTT
>TRBJ2-5|TRBD2|TRBV9
CASSVVASGQETQYF
TGTGCCAGCAGCGTAGTGGCTAGCGGACAAGAGACCCAGTACTTC
>TRBJ2-7|.|TRBV2
CASSGDGAEQYF
TGTGCCAGCAGTGGGGACGGCGCCGAGCAGTACTTC
>TRBJ2-1|TRBD2|TRBV5-1
CASSQGLAGQAGQFF
TGCGCCAGCAGCCAGGGACTAGCGGGCCAAGCGGGGCAGTTCTTC
>TRBJ1-4|.|TRBV2
CASRRGGTTNEKLFF
TGTGCCAGCAGGAGGGGGGGCACAACTAATGAAAAACTGTTTTTT
>TRBJ1-6|.|TRBV5-1
CASSLGGQGMNSPLHF
TGCGCCAGCAGCTTGGGAGGCCAGGGGATGAATTCACCCCTCCACTTT
>TRBJ1-6|TRBD1|TRBV18
CASSPPPGQGESPLHF
TGTGCCAGCTCACCACCCCCGGGACAGGGGGAATCACCCCTCCACTTT
>TRBJ1-5|TRBD1|TRBV6-1
CASSPGTGGNQPQHF
TGTGCCAGCAGTCCCGGGACAGGAGGCAATCAGCCCCAGCATTTT
>TRBJ1-5|.|TRBV27
CASTSRGGNQPQHF
TGTGCCAGCACCTCCAGAGGGGGGAATCAGCCCCAGCATTTT
>TRBJ1-3|.|TRBV5-1
CASSQGHTSGNTIYF
TGCGCCAGCAGCCAGGGACATACCTCTGGAAACACCATATATTTT
>TRBJ1-1|.|TRBV9
CASSVVGGGTEAFF
TGTGCCAGCAGCGTAGTCGGGGGTGGGACTGAAGCTTTCTTT